This T cell receptor beta chain was documented in a study of T-cell reconstitution after alpha-beta-depleted transplantation in children. CDR1 is SGHRS and CDR2 is YFSETQ in the germline V gene. This CDR3 is built from 12 residues. This clonotype was recorded many times. At one end, the junction sequence differs from germline, possibly due to a read error. TCRbeta library construction was performed incorporating unique molecular identifiers. MiXCR, run by TCRdb on the PCR reads, gives a single entry per CDR3 protein. The top ten clones hold roughly 40% of a sample with 300,000 to 400,000 distinct CDR3 sequences, about a sixth of them seen once.

This receptor was obtained from a male patient aged 2-15 years who had a stem cell transplant for acute lymphoblastic leukemia, so the T cells may come from the graft donor. The sample in question was PBMCs, mostly from graft donor cells, obtained 360 days after TCRalphabeta/CD19-depleted stem cell transplant. The chain employs TRBV5-1 and TRBJ1-1; D is perhaps TRBD1 (5 bases). Here the CDR3 reads CASSLGDTEAFF. CDR3 coding DNA: TGTGCCAGCAGCTTAGGGGACACTGAAGCTTTCTTT.